This entry lists 26 T cell receptor beta chains sequenced from one sample in a study of shared clonotypes between healthy human individuals (TCRdb year 2020). Library preparation employed the immunoSEQ multiplex PCR assay. TCRdb carries this immuneACCESS record with in-frame sequences only. Its versions omit some clonotypes, under half of them owing to an unresolved V gene in the studies checked, with the rest unexplained. Counted in this sample were approximately 1.1 million clones; around 82% of them appeared once. Of the sample, approximately 0.5% falls within the top ten clones. Sequencing input: memory CD4+ T cells from PBMCs. The sample's cell subset or site label, decoded: CD45RA-negative fraction. These receptors all come from a man between 18 and 29 years old in good health. Some clones in this sample may be carry-over from other donors' samples.

In its sample, this clone was seen a few times. The rearrangement joins TRBV19 to TRBJ2-7, with 7 bases fitting TRBD1. Germline CDR1 LNHDA, CDR2 SQIVND (reference sequence). The CDR3 loop spans 14 amino acids. V was clipped by 7 bases and J by 3 bases; unmatched bases: 9. The chain's CDR3 is CASTETGKGYEQYF. The DNA of the CDR3 is TGTGCCAGTACCGAGACAGGGAAGGGCTACGAGCAGTACTTC.

A few counts support this clone. V is TRBV5-6 and J is TRBJ2-5; 9 nucleotides agree with TRBD1. The germline V gene encodes CDR1 SGHDT and CDR2 YYEEEE. The CDR3 sequence is 15 residues long. The ends lost 4 bases at V and 2 bases at J; junction bases unmatched: 6. CDR3 loop: CASSPGTGLQETQYF. In nucleotides, the CDR3 is TGTGCCAGCAGCCCTGGGACAGGGTTACAAGAGACCCAGTACTTC.

J is TRBJ2-7 and V is TRBV7-9, with 9 bases lining up with TRBD2. This CDR3 has 17 residues. Germline V gene data show CDR1 as SEHNR and CDR2 as FQNEAQ (reference sequence). Trimming took 1 base from V and 2 from J; bases not matched to a gene: 9. The CDR3 region is CASSLGTLAGGPYEQYF. The CDR3 nucleotides read TGTGCCAGCAGCTTAGGAACCCTGGCGGGAGGGCCCTACGAGCAGTACTTC.

Points on this clone: Other DNA sequences from this sample encode an identical CDR3 as well. The chain links TRBV7-3 to TRBJ1-1; D gene unclear. Germline-derived CDR1 and CDR2 are SGHTA and FQGTGA. The CDR3 has 13 amino acids. Trimming stripped 5 bases from V and 1 base from J, with 8 bases between. The CDR3 nucleotides are TGTGCCAGCAGCCTGGATTCGAACACTGAAGCTTTCTTT. This encodes CASSLDSNTEAFF.

V usage is TRBV6-1 and J usage is TRBJ2-7; 10 bases match TRBD2. CDR3 length equals 15 residues. Trimming removed 4 bases from V and 6 bases from J; junction bases left unmatched: 9. CDR1 MNHNS and CDR2 SASEGT come from the germline V gene. CDR3 region: CASSVTSGIIREQYF. The CDR3 DNA is TGTGCCAGCAGTGTTACTAGCGGGATTATCCGCGAGCAGTACTTC.

V and J are TRBV4-1 and TRBJ2-7; TRBD1 matches at 8 bases. The V and J ends lost 4 bases and 2 bases, in that order; junction bases with no gene match: 7. The germline V gene has CDR1 MGHRA and CDR2 YSYEKL. This CDR3 is built from 15 residues. The CDR3 here is CASSRSTGDAYEQYF. The CDR3 region has the DNA TGCGCCAGCAGCCGCTCGACAGGGGATGCCTACGAGCAGTACTTC.

The chain is built from TRBV25-1 and TRBJ2-1, with a tentative D call TRBD2 (6 bases). Germline V lookup: CDR1 MGHDK, CDR2 SYGVNS. Trimming took 4 bases from V and 10 from J, leaving 17 bases between them. This CDR3 is 14 amino acids long. The CDR3 here is CASSGTPEGGEQFF. The CDR3 nucleotides are TGTGCCAGCAGTGGAACCCCTGAGGGAGGAGAGCAGTTCTTC.

J is TRBJ2-7 and V is TRBV14, with 7 bases that match TRBD2. Germline CDR1 SGHDN, CDR2 FVKESK. V was clipped by 4 bases and J by 3 bases; unmatched bases: 12. The CDR3 length is 16 residues. CDR3 loop: CASSPSGLAEGYEQYF. For the CDR3, the DNA is TGTGCCAGCAGCCCCTCTGGGCTAGCGGAAGGCTACGAGCAGTACTTC.

The gene calls are TRBV7-3 and TRBJ2-2; TRBD1 matches 7 bases. The length of the CDR3 is 18 residues. Looked up from germline, CDR1 is SGHTA and CDR2 is FQGTGA. J was trimmed by 6 bases and V by 0 bases; bases with no gene match: 13. Here the CDR3 reads CASSLTLRDSRGPGELFF. The CDR3 DNA sequence: TGTGCCAGCAGCTTAACTCTCCGGGACAGCCGTGGCCCCGGGGAGCTGTTTTTT.

The V call is TRBV6-5, the J call TRBJ1-1, with D tentatively TRBD1 (5 bases). The CDR3 is 15 amino acids. CDR1 and CDR2 from the germline V gene are MNHEY and SVGAGI. The V gene lost 0 bases and the J gene lost 8 bases, with 16 bases spanning the gap. The CDR3 sequence is CASSYSYGDSMEAFF. CDR3 DNA sequence: TGTGCCAGCAGTTACTCATATGGTGACAGTATGGAAGCTTTCTTT.

In its sample, this clone was seen a few times. The chain employs TRBV5-4 and TRBJ2-3; 11 bases line up with TRBD2. The CDR3 consists of 18 residues. Germline CDR1 is SGHNT and CDR2 is YYREEE (reference sequence). Unmatched junction bases numbered 12, after V lost 3 bases and J lost 3 bases. The CDR3 region is CASSSGIAGGPGTDTQYF. The CDR3, as DNA: TGTGCCAGCAGCTCAGGTATAGCGGGAGGGCCTGGAACAGATACGCAGTATTTT.

This clone was counted between two and nine times. This chain connects TRBV6-5 to TRBJ1-5; perhaps TRBD1 as D (5 bases). Trimming took 6 bases from V and 2 from J, leaving 11 bases between them. The CDR3 covers 14 residues. CDR1 is MNHEY and CDR2 is SVGAGI in the germline V gene. This chain's CDR3 is CASSQGWGNQPQHF. The CDR3 bases are TGTGCCAGCAGCCAGGGATGGGGCAATCAGCCCCAGCATTTT.

This clone was detected a few times. This same CDR3 is encoded by further DNA sequences in the sample. The rearrangement joins TRBV6-5 to TRBJ1-1, with D unresolved. Germline CDR1 reads MNHEY; CDR2 reads SVGAGI. The V gene lost 5 bases and the J gene lost 0 bases, with 7 bases spanning the gap. The CDR3 runs to 13 residues. The CDR3 DNA is TGTGCCAGCAGTCGTGGCATGAACACTGAAGCTTTCTTT. Translating it yields CASSRGMNTEAFF.

This clone turned up a few times. In nucleotides, the CDR3 is TGTGCCAGCCGCTCCAGCTTGGACGGGACCTTC. The encoded protein is CASRSSLDGTF. The chain employs TRBV28 and TRBJ1-2; D remains ambiguous. The germline V gene encodes CDR1 MDHEN and CDR2 SYDVKM. Deletions cut 8 bases from V and 14 bases from J, with 18 bases between. The CDR3 is 11 residues long.

The chain employs TRBV15 and TRBJ2-7, with D tentatively TRBD2 (5 bases). V lost 0 bases and J 4 bases, leaving 13 bases between the germline ends. CDR3 length: 15 amino acids. Germline CDR1 and CDR2: LNHNV and YYDKDF (reference sequence). The CDR3 is CATSRDPPEVYEQYF. CDR3 bases: TGTGCCACCAGCAGAGATCCCCCGGAGGTTTACGAGCAGTACTTC.

This chain joins TRBV28 and TRBJ2-7; D may be TRBD2 (6 bases). The length of the CDR3 is 15 residues. The V gene's germline CDR1 is MDHEN and CDR2 SYDVKM. Trimming shortened V by 5 bases and J by 5 bases, and 19 bases separated the two germline ends. The CDR3 sequence is CASSHLRDETNEQYF. CDR3 DNA sequence: TGTGCCAGCAGTCACCTGCGGGACGAGACCAACGAGCAGTACTTC.

This clone was seen once. A much larger clone differs by one base, so this may be a read error. Without the conserved terminal phenylalanine or tryptophan, this CDR3 likely stems from a read error. The chain joins TRBV5-1 to TRBJ1-2; D unresolved. V was trimmed by 0 bases and J by 8 bases, leaving 8 bases between them. Germline CDR1 SGHRS, CDR2 YFSETQ. The CDR3 contains 12 residues. The CDR3 nucleotides are TGCGCCAGCAGCTTGGTGCCGCCGGGCTACACCCTC. Residues: CASSLVPPGYTL.

The rearrangement uses TRBV5-1 and TRBJ2-5, with D maybe TRBD1 (6 bases). Between the trimmed V and J ends, which lost 2 bases and 4 bases, there was a span of 9 bases. Germline CDR1 is SGHRS and CDR2 is YFSETQ. The CDR3 totals 13 residues. CDR3 protein: CASSLQGSETQYF. Here the CDR3 DNA reads TGCGCCAGCAGCTTACAGGGCTCAGAGACCCAGTACTTC.

J is TRBJ2-1 and V is TRBV4-1, with 16 bases aligning to TRBD2. The CDR3 covers 18 residues. CDR1 and CDR2 from the germline V gene are MGHRA and YSYEKL. J lost 9 bases, V lost 2 bases, and 10 bases had no gene match. CDR3 sequence (DNA): TGCGCCAGCAGCCAATCCTTGGGACTAGCGGGAGGGCCCGGTGAGCAGTTCTTC. Its translation is CASSQSLGLAGGPGEQFF.

The V gene is TRBV4-3, the J gene TRBJ1-4, with a tentative D call TRBD1 (6 bases). The CDR3 is 16 residues long. Trimming pared 0 bases from V and 8 bases from J, leaving 16 bases between. The germline CDR1 and CDR2 sequences are LGHNA and YSLEER. CDR3 sequence: CASSQEGGQGGEKLFF. The CDR3 region has the DNA TGCGCCAGCAGCCAAGAGGGGGGGCAGGGTGGGGAAAAACTGTTTTTT.

The chain couples TRBV11-3 to TRBJ2-3; possibly TRBD1 for D (6 bases). The CDR3 totals 14 residues. Germline V gene data show CDR1 as SGHNT and CDR2 as YENEEA. Trimming took 1 base from V and 2 from J, leaving 7 bases between them. This CDR3 is CASSLGTATDTQYF. The CDR3 DNA is TGTGCCAGCAGCTTAGGGACAGCCACAGATACGCAGTATTTT.

J is TRBJ2-3 and V is TRBV5-1; 11 positions agree with TRBD1. Germline CDR1 is SGHRS and CDR2 is YFSETQ. Germline trimming cut 4 bases from V and 1 base from J; bases unmatched to any gene: 11. The CDR3 sequence is 18 residues long. CDR3 in amino acids: CASSKDGQGARRTDTQYF. The CDR3 bases are TGCGCCAGCAGCAAGGACGGACAGGGGGCGCGGCGCACAGATACGCAGTATTTT.

J is TRBJ2-4 and V is TRBV19; D is uncertain. The CDR3 length is 13 residues. The ends were cut back, 9 bases at V and 2 bases at J, with 11 bases in the middle. Germline CDR1 reads LNHDA; CDR2 reads SQIVND (reference sequence). The CDR3, as DNA: TGTGCCAGCGACCCAGGCACCAAAAACATTCAGTACTTC. Translation gives CASDPGTKNIQYF.

The chain uses TRBV27 and TRBJ1-1, with 10 bases aligning to TRBD1. Germline CDR1 is MNHEY and CDR2 is SMNVEV (reference sequence). The CDR3 runs 18 residues. V gave up 2 bases and J gave up 0 bases; unmatched junction bases: 9. The CDR3: CASSLKTGGGLMNTEAFF. The CDR3 DNA is TGTGCCAGCAGTTTAAAGACAGGGGGCGGATTGATGAACACTGAAGCTTTCTTT.

The rearrangement links TRBV29-1 to TRBJ1-1; 7 bases match TRBD1. Germline V gene data show CDR1 as SQVTM and CDR2 as ANQGSEA. This CDR3 has 13 amino acids. J lost 1 base, V lost 8 bases, and 7 bases had no gene match. CDR3 DNA: TGCAGCACGAGACAGGGTGAGAACACTGAAGCTTTCTTT. It encodes CSTRQGENTEAFF.

This clone showed up just a few times. The J gene is TRBJ1-1, the V gene TRBV5-5; D remains ambiguous. The CDR3 has 15 residues. The V end was cut by 4 bases, the J end by 4 bases, with 17 bases between. The V gene's germline CDR1 is SGHKS and CDR2 YYEKEE (reference sequence). The CDR3 loop is CASSLSTSGSTEAFF. The DNA for the CDR3 is TGTGCCAGCAGCCTTTCAACCTCCGGCAGCACTGAAGCTTTCTTT. The full variable domain, completed using reference TRBV5-5 and TRBJ1-1, is DAGVTQSPTHLIKTRGQQVTLRCSPISGHKSVSWYQQVLGQGPQFIFQYYEKEERGRGNFPDRFSARQFPNYSSELNVNALLLGDSALYLCASSLSTSGSTEAFFGQGTRLTVV.